The 13 T cell receptor beta chains listed next were all sequenced from one sample in a study of shared clonotypes between healthy human individuals. Using immunoSEQ multiplex PCR, the repertoire was profiled, and TCRdb retains in-frame clones only, with some absent. The sample holds about 1.1 million clones; around 77% are singletons and the top ten take about 0.89%. Sequences were obtained from memory CD4+ T cells from PBMCs. Subset in this sample: CD45RA-negative fraction. The receptors here all came from a man younger than 35 in good health. Some clones in this sample may be carry-over from other donors' samples.

This chain links TRBV29-1 with TRBJ2-2; 8 nucleotides line up with TRBD2. This CDR3 has 13 residues. The V gene's germline CDR1 is SQVTM and CDR2 ANQGSEA. The junction had 6 bases not matched to a gene; V was cut back by 7 bases and J by 5 bases. CDR3 region: CSGSGTWTGELFF. The CDR3 DNA reads as TGCAGCGGTAGCGGGACGTGGACCGGGGAGCTGTTTTTT.

This clone appeared many times. The chain links TRBV27 to TRBJ2-1; 12 bases are a match to TRBD2. The CDR3 covers 14 residues. The germline gives CDR1 MNHEY, CDR2 SMNVEV (reference sequence). Germline trimming cut 3 bases from V and 7 bases from J; bases unmatched to any gene: 1. CDR3 nucleotide sequence: TGTGCCAGCAGTTTCACTAGCGGGAGGAATGAGCAGTTCTTC. It yields the protein CASSFTSGRNEQFF.

The V call is TRBV9, the J call TRBJ2-2; D tentatively reads TRBD1 or TRBD2 (5 bases each). Germline V CDR1 and CDR2: SGDLS, YYNGEE. The CDR3 is made up of 17 amino acids. V dropped 4 bases and J dropped 0 bases, with 16 bases sitting between them. The CDR3 spells CASSLTGTFANTGELFF. In DNA form, the CDR3 reads TGTGCCAGCAGCTTGACCGGGACGTTCGCGAACACCGGGGAGCTGTTTTTT.

This clone was seen repeatedly, ten times or more. The chain uses TRBV28 and TRBJ2-3, with D maybe TRBD2 (6 bases). Germline V CDR1 and CDR2: MDHEN, SYDVKM. The CDR3 runs to 19 residues. Deletions cut 4 bases from V and 0 bases from J, with 23 bases between. The CDR3 DNA follows: TGTGCCAGCAGTTGGCCAATATTTGCGGGGATTACTAGCACAGATACGCAGTATTTT. Protein sequence: CASSWPIFAGITSTDTQYF.

A few counts support this clone. V usage is TRBV30 and J usage is TRBJ2-4; weak D call: TRBD1 (6 bases). Trimming stripped 1 base from V and 0 bases from J, with 10 bases between. The CDR3 runs to 15 residues. Germline V gene lookup returns CDR1 GTSNPN and CDR2 SVGIG (reference sequence). The CDR3 DNA reads TGTGCCTGGAGTGGTACAGGGCTAGCCAAAAACATTCAGTACTTC. Residues: CAWSGTGLAKNIQYF. Full variable domain (outside the CDR3, taken from reference TRBV30 and TRBJ2-4): SQTIHQWPATLVQPVGSPLSLECTVEGTSNPNLYWYRQAAGRGLQLLFYSVGIGQISSEVPQNLSASRPQDRQFILSSKKLLLSDSGFYLCAWSGTGLAKNIQYFGAGTRLSVL.

The chain has TRBV5-4 and TRBJ2-7; 9 bases line up with TRBD1. The length of the CDR3 is 16 residues. Germline V gives CDR1 SGHNT, CDR2 YYREEE (reference sequence). The V segment lost 0 bases and the J segment 3 bases; nucleotides outside the gene matches: 7. This chain's CDR3 is CASSLAGGQGVYEQYF. CDR3 nucleotides: TGTGCCAGCAGCTTGGCGGGGGGACAGGGCGTCTACGAGCAGTACTTC.

J is TRBJ2-7 and V is TRBV5-1, with 10 positions matching TRBD1. The CDR3 is made up of 15 amino acids. Germline CDR1 reads SGHRS; CDR2 reads YFSETQ. J gave up 9 bases and V 4 bases, and 13 bases lay outside the gene matches. As DNA, the CDR3 is TGCGCCAGCAGCCCCGAGGGACAGGGGACCCTCGGGCAGTACTTC. It translates to CASSPEGQGTLGQYF.

This clone showed up just a few times. This chain uses TRBV6-5 with TRBJ1-3; the D is unclear. CDR3 length: 15 residues. The V gene's germline CDR1 is MNHEY and CDR2 SVGAGI. The V gene lost 0 bases and the J gene lost 4 bases, with 10 bases spanning the gap. CDR3 sequence: CASSYSAAGGNTIYF. Here the CDR3 DNA reads TGTGCCAGCAGTTACTCGGCAGCGGGAGGAAACACCATATATTTT.

This chain links TRBV5-1 with TRBJ2-7; 13 bases are shared with TRBD2. V trimming: 0 bases; J trimming: 6 bases; junction bases outside the gene matches: 6. CDR1 and CDR2 from the germline V gene are SGHRS and YFSETQ. This CDR3 comprises 16 residues. The DNA for the CDR3 is TGCGCCAGCAGCTTGGGAGGACTAGCGGGAGTGGCCGAGCAGTACTTC. Translating gives CASSLGGLAGVAEQYF.

The chain has TRBV5-1 and TRBJ1-1, with D possibly being TRBD1 (5 bases). This CDR3 has 17 amino acids. V was clipped by 3 bases and J by 3 bases, with 21 bases between them. Germline CDR1 reads SGHRS; CDR2 reads YFSETQ. Here the CDR3 reads CASSSGRGLRGDTEAFF. In nucleotides, the CDR3 is TGCGCCAGCAGCTCGGGACGAGGTTTGCGGGGGGACACTGAAGCTTTCTTT.

The rearrangement joins TRBV5-8 to TRBJ2-2; D ambiguous. Trimming removed 3 bases at V and 4 bases at J, with 10 bases between. CDR1 and CDR2 (germline): SGHTS, YDEGEE. The CDR3 extends over 14 amino acids. The CDR3 loop reads CASSYDRVTGELFF. The CDR3 DNA is TGTGCCAGCAGCTACGATAGAGTCACCGGGGAGCTGTTTTTT.

V usage is TRBV14 and J usage is TRBJ1-6, with no clear D. The CDR3 runs to 13 residues. Germline CDR1 SGHDN, CDR2 FVKESK. The germline V and J ends were trimmed by 0 bases and 9 bases, with 6 bases remaining between them. As DNA, the CDR3 is TGTGCCAGCAGCCAAGAATTTGGTTCACCCCTCCACTTT. This translates into CASSQEFGSPLHF.

A note on this clone: This may come from a read error, since a much larger clone is one base off. Other DNA sequences within the sample encode an identical CDR3. The chain has TRBV28 and TRBJ2-3, with unresolved D. In germline, CDR1 is MDHEN, CDR2 SYDVKM. Trimming cost V 1 base and J 6 bases, with 11 bases left between them. This CDR3 has 14 amino acids. DNA for the CDR3: TGTGCCAGCAGTTTATTACGCCCCACGGATACGCAGTATTTT. This codes for CASSLLRPTDTQYF. Supplemented by reference TRBV28 and TRBJ2-3, the full variable domain reads DVKVTQSSRYLVKRTGEKVFLECVQDMDHENMFWYRQDPGLGLRLIYFSYDVKMKEKGDIPEGYSVSREKKERFSLILESASTNQTSMYLCASSLLRPTDTQYFGPGTRLTVL.